The rows below give T cell receptor beta chains drawn from one sample of a study of blood T cells in healthy people across ages. In TCRdb, the 5' RACE reads were re-called with MiXCR into one record per CDR3 protein. The sample has about 1.4 million distinct CDR3 sequences; 55% to 75% are singletons. The sequencing sample was made of blood. These receptors were collected from a man aged 18 to 30 in good health. Both conserved end residues are part of each CDR3. A D gene is named only where the DNA matches it firmly. The size field is filled for only some rows; it gives once, few, many or a size class.

V	size	J	D	DNA	CDR3
TRBV7-6	many	TRBJ1-6	TRBD1	TGTGCCAGCAGCTTAGGACAGGGTAGTTCACCCCTCCACTTT	CASSLGQGSSPLHF
TRBV11-2	NA	TRBJ2-1	NA	TGTGCCAGCAGCTTAGATTTACTAGTTAGCAATGAGCAGTTCTTC	CASSLDLLVSNEQFF
TRBV29-1	NA	TRBJ1-1	NA	TGCAGCGTTGAAGATGTTAGGGCAGCTGAAGCTTTCTTT	CSVEDVRAAEAFF
TRBV5-6	NA	TRBJ2-7	NA	TGTGCCAGCAGCTCGTCTCTAATAGCCTACGAGCAGTACTTC	CASSSSLIAYEQYF
TRBV3-1	NA	TRBJ2-3	TRBD2	TGTGCCAGCAGCCGCTCCGCCGGGGGGATCACAGATACGCAGTATTTT	CASSRSAGGITDTQYF
TRBV7-8	NA	TRBJ2-7	NA	TGTGCCAGCAGCCCATTAGGCGAGGGGATCTCCTACGAGCAGTACTTC	CASSPLGEGISYEQYF
TRBV12-3/TRBV12-4	few	TRBJ2-5	NA	TGTGCCAGCAACATAGCGAATCAGAAAGAGACCCAGTACTTC	CASNIANQKETQYF
TRBV29-1	NA	TRBJ2-7	NA	TGCAGCGTTGCAAATGGACAGAACTACGAGCAGTACTTC	CSVANGQNYEQYF
TRBV4-3	once	TRBJ1-2	TRBD1	TGCGCCAGCAGCCAAGGACAGGGTCGGGCTAACTATGGCTACACCTTC	CASSQGQGRANYGYTF
TRBV6-6	once	TRBJ1-3	TRBD1	TGTGCCAGCAGCCAAGGACAGGGACCAGGGAACACCATATATTTT	CASSQGQGPGNTIYF
TRBV11-1	once	TRBJ1-1	NA	TGTGCCAGCGGACAACAGGGTCTTGATCCTGAAGCTTTCTTT	CASGQQGLDPEAFF
TRBV25-1	NA	TRBJ2-5	NA	TGTGCCAGCAGTGAAGGACAGAAAGAGACCCAGTACTTC	CASSEGQKETQYF
TRBV6-5	NA	TRBJ1-4	NA	TGTGCCAGCAGTTACTCGTCGACAACTAATGAAAAACTGTTTTTT	CASSYSSTTNEKLFF
TRBV10-3	NA	TRBJ1-5	TRBD1	TGTGCCATCAGCGGGACAGGGGAGGCTCAGCCCCAGCATTTT	CAISGTGEAQPQHF
TRBV7-8	NA	TRBJ2-7	NA	TGTGCCAGCAGCTCCCGGGGCGGGCAGTACTTC	CASSSRGGQYF
TRBV20-1	NA	TRBJ2-3	NA	TGCAGTGCTTACCCTATACTAGCCGCTAGCACAGATACGCAGTATTTT	CSAYPILAASTDTQYF
TRBV12-5	NA	TRBJ2-7	NA	TGTGCTAGTGGTCCAGCAAAAGGTTGGATGGGCGAGCAGTACTTC	CASGPAKGWMGEQYF
TRBV28	NA	TRBJ2-7	TRBD1	TGTGCCAGCAGTTCACCGGGACAGGTTTTCTACGAGCAGTACTTC	CASSSPGQVFYEQYF
TRBV29-1	NA	TRBJ2-3	NA	TGCAGCGTTGAAGATCGTCGTCTAACCTACACAGATACGCAGTATTTT	CSVEDRRLTYTDTQYF
TRBV4-1	NA	TRBJ2-7	NA	TGCGCCAGCAGCGCGGTGGTGGAAACCTACGAGCAGTACTTC	CASSAVVETYEQYF
TRBV11-2	NA	TRBJ2-1	TRBD2	TGTGCCAGCAGCTCCTTAGATGGGACTATCTACAATGAGCAGTTCTTC	CASSSLDGTIYNEQFF
TRBV6-5	NA	TRBJ2-7	NA	TGTGCCAGCAGTTACGCTGAGGGAACCACCTACGAGCAGTACTTC	CASSYAEGTTYEQYF
TRBV9	NA	TRBJ2-5	NA	TGTGCCAGCAGTTTCGGACAGCTCGGAGAGACCCAGTACTTC	CASSFGQLGETQYF
TRBV4-1	NA	TRBJ1-2	NA	TGCGCCAGCAGCCTGTCGAGGGGGGAAAACTATGGCTACACCTTC	CASSLSRGENYGYTF
TRBV20-1	NA	TRBJ2-3	TRBD2	TGCAGTGCTAGAGCTAGCGGAACAGATACGCAGTATTTT	CSARASGTDTQYF
TRBV4-2	NA	TRBJ2-1	TRBD2	TGTGCCAGCAGCCAAGTAGGGTTAGCGGGGCGGAGCTCCTACAATGAGCAGTTCTTC	CASSQVGLAGRSSYNEQFF
TRBV27	NA	TRBJ2-1	TRBD2	TGTGCCAGCAGTCGGGGGAGGGCGTACAATGAGCAGTTCTTC	CASSRGRAYNEQFF
TRBV9	few	TRBJ2-7	TRBD2	TGTGCCAGCAGCGGGGGGGGCGAGCAGTACTTC	CASSGGGEQYF
TRBV6-5	once	TRBJ1-2	TRBD1	TGTGCCAGCAGTGAACCACCGGGACAGGGTGGTGGCTACACCTTC	CASSEPPGQGGGYTF
TRBV20-1	NA	TRBJ1-2	NA	TGCAGTGCTAGAGGGGGGCTAGAAGGATATGGCTACACCTTC	CSARGGLEGYGYTF
TRBV7-9	NA	TRBJ1-6	NA	TGTGCCAGCAGCCCAGACGGGAGCTCCTATAATTCACCCCTCCACTTT	CASSPDGSSYNSPLHF
TRBV5-1	NA	TRBJ2-2	NA	TGCGCCAGCACCCACACCACCGGGGAGCTGTTTTTT	CASTHTTGELFF
TRBV29-1	once	TRBJ2-2	NA	TGCAGCGTTGTTAGAGGGCGCGTGGGCGGGGAGCTGTTTTTT	CSVVRGRVGGELFF
TRBV20-1	NA	TRBJ2-3	TRBD2	TGCACGGGGACTAGCGGGGGGAGCACAGATACGCAGTATTTT	CTGTSGGSTDTQYF
TRBV12-3/TRBV12-4	few	TRBJ2-6	NA	TGTGCCAGCCTGCGGACTGGGGCCAACGTCCTGACTTTC	CASLRTGANVLTF
TRBV2	NA	TRBJ2-1	NA	TGTGCCAGCAGGGTCATACAGGGTTTTTTGGGCAATGAGCAGTTCTTC	CASRVIQGFLGNEQFF
TRBV6-6	few	TRBJ1-6	NA	TGTGCCAGCAGTTACTCGCCCCATTCACCCCTCCACTTT	CASSYSPHSPLHF
TRBV5-1	NA	TRBJ2-7	NA	TGCGCCAGCAGCTTCTGGCGCGGTAACTCCTACAATGAGCAGTACTTC	CASSFWRGNSYNEQYF
TRBV10-3	NA	TRBJ2-3	TRBD2	TGTGCCATCAGGGTGAGCGGGAGTATCACAGATACGCAGTATTTT	CAIRVSGSITDTQYF
TRBV10-3	NA	TRBJ1-5	NA	TGTGCCATCAGGAACACAGGCAATCAGCCCCAGCATTTT	CAIRNTGNQPQHF
TRBV5-5	NA	TRBJ1-2	TRBD1	TGTGCCAGCAGCTTCTGGGACAGGCTGGGAGGCTACACCTTC	CASSFWDRLGGYTF
TRBV6-2/TRBV6-3	NA	TRBJ1-2	NA	TGTGCCAGCCGCCGGGGATTAGCGGGCGGCTACACCTTC	CASRRGLAGGYTF
TRBV27	NA	TRBJ2-3	TRBD1	TGTGCCAGCAGTTTAGTACAGGGGTCCGATACGCAGTATTTT	CASSLVQGSDTQYF
TRBV4-1	few	TRBJ2-4	TRBD1	TGCGCCAGCAGCCTTATCGGACAGGGAGAAAACATTCAGTACTTC	CASSLIGQGENIQYF
TRBV11-2	NA	TRBJ2-7	TRBD1	TGTGCCAGCAGCACAGCAGGGCCTAGACAGGGAGTCTACGAGCAGTACTTC	CASSTAGPRQGVYEQYF